This TCR beta chain was sequenced for a study of blood T cells in healthy people across ages. Study outcomes and limitations: Aged donors had fewer naive CD4+ cells and lower diversity than long-lived donors. Naive and antigen-experienced cells could not be conclusively compared, given unsorted PBMCs.

A second PCR, run for roughly 7 to 12 cycles, used a sample-barcoded 5' primer plus a J-beta primer mix. With 12 random nucleotides, a template-switch adaptor tagged each individual cDNA molecule. Each sample yielded at least 2.5 million CDR3-containing paired-end reads. TCRdb independently ran MiXCR on the 5' RACE reads; one entry per CDR3 protein. Of 800,000 or so distinct CDR3 sequences listed, about 62% are singletons. This clonotype was seen more than once but under ten times. Its antigen is undetermined. Sequenced sample: blood. The receptor was isolated from a man younger than 45 in good health.

The CDR3 is CSAFPGGRETQYF. The DNA of the CDR3 is TGCAGTGCGTTTCCGGGAGGCCGGGAGACCCAGTACTTC. The chain has TRBV20-1 and TRBJ2-7, with 7 nucleotides matching TRBD2. The J call may not be correct, given that the DNA end is closer to TRBJ2-5. The CDR3 spans 13 residues. Germline V lookup: CDR1 DFQATT, CDR2 SNEGSKA (reference sequence).